These 10 T cell receptor beta chains share one sample of origin, sequenced in a study of cytomegalovirus exposure and HLA in healthy donors. Both 60 Vbeta primers and 13 Jbeta primers went into the PCR. Method: immunoSEQ multiplex PCR; TCRdb's copy keeps in-frame clones and lacks some. This sample has about 150,000 clones, with around two thirds found just once. Sequencing was performed on PBMCs. Receptor source: a woman aged 18-29 years in good health and CMV-seronegative.

The chain couples TRBV7-2 to TRBJ1-5; TRBD1 might be the D (6 bases). The CDR3 contains 16 residues. Germline lookup yields CDR1 SGHTA and CDR2 FQGNSA. V lost 0 bases to trimming and J lost 4 bases, with 13 bases between them. CDR3 sequence reads: CASSLALGARNQPQHF. The CDR3 DNA reads TGTGCCAGCAGCTTAGCGCTGGGGGCAAGGAATCAGCCCCAGCATTTT.

This sequence joins TRBV5-6 and TRBJ2-7; 9 bases align to TRBD2. This CDR3 contains 16 residues. J lost 5 bases, V lost 4 bases, and 13 bases had no gene match. Germline-derived CDR1 and CDR2 are SGHDT and YYEEEE. DNA of the CDR3: TGTGCCAGCAGCAGTACAGCGGGAGGAGGCGTGAACGAGCAGTACGTC. It codes for CASSSTAGGGVNEQYV.

This clone was picked up a small number of times. The V call is TRBV6-5, the J call TRBJ1-1; weak D call: TRBD1 (6 bases). Germline V lookup: CDR1 MNHEY, CDR2 SVGAGI. This CDR3 spans 13 amino acids. The V end lost 4 bases, the J end lost 5 bases, and 11 bases lay between the germline ends. The CDR3, as DNA: TGTGCCAGCAGTTTCACAGGGTTAACTGAAGCTTTCTTT. It is translated as CASSFTGLTEAFF.

This chain connects TRBV10-3 to TRBJ2-5; a weak D match, TRBD2 (5 bases). The DNA end is more similar to TRBJ2-7, so the J call may be wrong. Per the germline V gene, CDR1 is ENHRY and CDR2 is SYGVKD. This CDR3 is 13 amino acids long. CDR3 coding DNA: TGTGCCATCAGTGATCTGGACTCTTACGAGCAGTACTTC. Protein product: CAISDLDSYEQYF.

This clone was found a few times. The chain carries TRBV11-2 and TRBJ2-1; TRBD2 matches at 11 bases. Looked up from germline, CDR1 is SGHAT and CDR2 is FQNNGV. This CDR3 is built from 16 residues. The V and J ends lost 0 bases and 8 bases, in that order; junction bases with no gene match: 6. The CDR3 protein is CASSLEVSGRVHEQFF. The CDR3 DNA follows: TGTGCCAGCAGCTTAGAGGTTAGCGGGAGGGTGCATGAGCAGTTCTTC.

The chain combines TRBV6-5 with TRBJ2-4; D possibly corresponds to TRBD2 (6 bases). The V end was cut by 0 bases, the J end by 1 base, with 10 bases between. This CDR3 has 16 amino acids. Germline values: CDR1 MNHEY, CDR2 SVGAGI. CDR3: CASSYSMEGAKNIQYF. The CDR3 nucleotides are TGTGCCAGCAGTTACTCGATGGAGGGGGCCAAAAACATTCAGTACTTC.

The chain employs TRBV5-1 and TRBJ1-5; the match to TRBD1 covers 12 bases. V shed 4 bases, J shed 6 bases, and the junction held 5 bases outside the gene matches. Germline values: CDR1 SGHRS, CDR2 YFSETQ. The CDR3 consists of 15 residues. In DNA, the CDR3 is TGCGCCAGCAGCGCAGGGACAGGGGGCACTCAGCCCCAGCATTTT. It is translated as CASSAGTGGTQPQHF.

The chain combines TRBV10-3 with TRBJ2-7; D is uncertain. The germline V gene encodes CDR1 ENHRY and CDR2 SYGVKD. V dropped 3 bases and J dropped 4 bases, with 4 bases sitting between them. The CDR3 runs 11 residues. Here the CDR3 reads CAISDSYEQYF. The DNA for the CDR3 is TGTGCCATCAGTGATAGTTACGAGCAGTACTTC.

The chain links TRBV4-1 to TRBJ1-6; no reliable D call. The CDR3 runs to 16 residues. Trimming removed 1 base at V and 2 bases at J, with 9 bases between. Germline V gene data show CDR1 as MGHRA and CDR2 as YSYEKL. The CDR3 sequence: CASSQGRGPYNSPLHF. DNA of the CDR3: TGCGCCAGCAGCCAAGGCCGGGGTCCCTATAATTCACCCCTCCACTTT.

V usage is TRBV7-9 and J usage is TRBJ2-1; 7 bases fit TRBD2. The trim removed 6 bases at V and 7 bases at J, leaving 9 bases unmatched. The germline gives CDR1 SEHNR, CDR2 FQNEAQ (reference sequence). The CDR3 totals 14 residues. CDR3 sequence (DNA): TGTGCCAGCAGTGGTCGGGGGGTCGAGAATGAGCAGTTCTTC. It encodes CASSGRGVENEQFF.